The present T cell receptor (beta chain) was sequenced within a study of T cell responses to AZD1222 COVID-19 vaccine. Points on this clone: Its specificity is not known.

The V and J ends lost 4 bases and 2 bases, in that order; junction bases with no gene match: 2. CDR1 and CDR2 (germline): SGHRS, YFSETQ. The CDR3 loop spans 13 amino acids. Libraries were prepared by immunoSEQ multiplex PCR; TCRdb keeps only in-frame clonotypes and omits some of them. The sample yields roughly 140,000 clones, 80% to 90% seen once. Notes on the study in general: Among vaccine-associated CD4 TCRs, coverage spanned spike, with dominance at 160-218 and 743-854.

The sequences come from peripheral blood, collected on day 0 of AZD1222 vaccination. The chain carries TRBV5-1 and TRBJ2-7; 8 bases line up with TRBD1. This TCR was sampled from an adult in good health. The CDR3 loop is CASSPDRAYEQYF. The DNA for the CDR3 is TGCGCCAGCAGCCCGGACAGGGCCTACGAGCAGTACTTC. The whole variable domain, remainder taken from reference TRBV5-1 and TRBJ2-7, is KAGVTQTPRYLIKTRGQQVTLSCSPISGHRSVSWYQQTPGQGLQFLFEYFSETQRNKGNFPGRFSGRQFSNSRSEMNVSTLELGDSALYLCASSPDRAYEQYFGPGTRLTVT.